What follows are 31 T cell receptor beta chains derived from one specimen sequenced in a study of neurological immune-mediated disorders. The time point denotes: technical triplicate 2. TCRdb analysed the 5' RACE reads with MiXCR anew, one entry per CDR3 protein. The table lists about 59,000 distinct CDR3 sequences, 20% to 30% of them singletons, with about 5% in the top ten. Material: PBMCs. All receptors come from a man between 60 and 70 years old with HTLV-1-associated myelopathy (HAM/TSP).

A few counts support this clonotype. The chain uses TRBV11-2 and TRBJ2-7, with a tentative D call TRBD1 (5 bases). The germline V gene has CDR1 SGHAT and CDR2 FQNNGV. Trimming pared 3 bases from V and 2 bases from J, leaving 26 bases between. This CDR3 comprises 19 residues. The CDR3 nucleotides are TGTGCCAGCAGCTTTCGTCGCTCGACAGCCCCGATGATAGCCTACGAGCAGTACTTC. Its protein is CASSFRRSTAPMIAYEQYF.

The V gene is TRBV9, the J gene TRBJ2-3; D unresolved. CDR3 size: 14 residues. The V end lost 3 bases, the J end lost 4 bases, and 12 bases lay between the germline ends. Germline CDR1 SGDLS, CDR2 YYNGEE. The CDR3 DNA reads TGTGCCAGCAGCGGGGTACCAGCTGCAGATACGCAGTATTTT. Translated, it gives CASSGVPAADTQYF.

This clonotype appeared many times. This chain links TRBV9 with TRBJ2-7; D is undetermined. The CDR3 contains 13 residues. The germline gives CDR1 SGDLS, CDR2 YYNGEE. V was shortened by 0 bases and J by 9 bases, with 13 bases between the two germline ends. The CDR3: CASSVGVSDGQYF. CDR3 nucleotides: TGTGCCAGCAGCGTAGGGGTTAGTGATGGGCAGTACTTC.

This clonotype was counted only a few times. The chain couples TRBV7-3 to TRBJ2-1; D may match TRBD1 or TRBD2 (5 bases each). CDR1 SGHTA and CDR2 FQGTGA come from the germline V gene. The CDR3 consists of 13 residues. V was trimmed by 5 bases and J by 5 bases, leaving 10 bases between them. The CDR3, as DNA: TGTGCCAGCAGCCCCCTGGGGGACAATGAGCAGTTCTTC. Its protein is CASSPLGDNEQFF.

Many counts were recorded for this clonotype. The chain carries TRBV20-1 and TRBJ2-5, with 8 bases fitting TRBD1. The V gene end was trimmed by 6 bases and the J gene end by 2 bases; junction bases not matched to a gene: 14. The CDR3 covers 16 residues. Germline V gives CDR1 DFQATT, CDR2 SNEGSKA (reference sequence). As DNA, the CDR3 is TGCAGTGCCTTACCGTTACAGGGGGATGAACAAGAGACCCAGTACTTC. Protein: CSALPLQGDEQETQYF.

This clonotype was picked up many times. The rearrangement uses TRBV20-1 and TRBJ2-3, with 7 bases that match TRBD1. Trimming took 4 bases from V and 4 from J; bases not matched to a gene: 11. This CDR3 has 15 amino acids. CDR1 DFQATT and CDR2 SNEGSKA come from the germline V gene (reference sequence). The CDR3 is CSATPPQGKADTQYF. CDR3 sequence (DNA): TGCAGTGCTACACCCCCACAGGGGAAGGCAGATACGCAGTATTTT.

In its sample, this clonotype was seen many times. CDR3 loop: CASSERTQPQHF. Here the CDR3 DNA reads TGTGCCAGCAGTGAAAGAACTCAGCCCCAGCATTTT. The gene calls are TRBV6-1 and TRBJ1-5; D remains ambiguous. Germline CDR1 and CDR2: MNHNS and SASEGT. The CDR3 spans 12 residues. V lost 2 bases and J lost 6, with 5 bases in between.

The chain carries TRBV11-3 and TRBJ2-1; no clear D. CDR1 SGHNT and CDR2 YENEEA come from the germline V gene. This CDR3 has 16 amino acids. V lost 1 base and J 2 bases, leaving 12 bases between the germline ends. CDR3 region: CASSLGPGSAYNEQFF. In DNA form, the CDR3 reads TGTGCCAGCAGCTTAGGGCCCGGTAGTGCCTACAATGAGCAGTTCTTC.

In its sample, this clonotype was seen many times. The rearrangement uses TRBV28 and TRBJ2-7; D call uncertain. Germline CDR1 reads MDHEN; CDR2 reads SYDVKM. V lost 4 bases, J lost 3 bases, and 16 bases lay in between. The CDR3 spans 15 residues. The CDR3: CASSSPPLAVYEQYF. In DNA form, the CDR3 reads TGTGCCAGCAGTTCTCCCCCCCTGGCGGTCTACGAGCAGTACTTC.

This clonotype showed up many times. The chain employs TRBV12-3 or TRBV12-4 and TRBJ2-2; tentative D call: TRBD1 (5 bases). The V end was cut by 6 bases, the J end by 9 bases, with 11 bases between. This CDR3 comprises 12 residues. DNA for the CDR3: TGTGCCAGCAGCTCTCAGGGCAGGGAGCTGTTTTTT. Residues: CASSSQGRELFF.

The rearrangement joins TRBV29-1 to TRBJ1-2; 9 bases map to TRBD1. Germline V CDR1 and CDR2: SQVTM, ANQGSEA. The CDR3 spans 13 residues. Unmatched junction bases numbered 7, after V lost 7 bases and J lost 4 bases. CDR3 region: CSEQGQGLYGYTF. CDR3 nucleotides: TGCAGCGAACAGGGACAGGGCCTCTATGGCTACACCTTC.

The chain employs TRBV5-1 and TRBJ2-2, with unresolved D. Trimming took 4 bases from V and 6 from J, leaving 10 bases between them. Germline V gene sequence: CDR1 SGHRS, CDR2 YFSETQ. The CDR3 runs 13 residues. The CDR3 reads CASSPALAGELFF. Here the CDR3 DNA reads TGCGCCAGCAGCCCAGCGTTGGCCGGGGAGCTGTTTTTT. The full variable domain, in which reference TRBV5-1 and TRBJ2-2 provide the parts outside the CDR3, is KAGVTQTPRYLIKTRGQQVTLSCSPISGHRSVSWYQQTPGQGLQFLFEYFSETQRNKGNFPGRFSGRQFSNSRSEMNVSTLELGDSALYLCASSPALAGELFFGEGSRLTVL.

This chain joins TRBV7-9 and TRBJ2-6, with D unresolved. In germline, CDR1 is SEHNR, CDR2 FQNEAQ (reference sequence). CDR3 length: 14 residues. V lost 7 bases, J lost 0 bases, and 7 bases lay in between. The CDR3 loop reads CASTIRSGANVLTF. For the CDR3, the DNA is TGTGCCAGCACCATTCGCTCTGGGGCCAACGTCCTGACTTTC.

The CDR3 loop reads CSAHPTGGADYEQYF. CDR3 sequence (DNA): TGCAGTGCCCACCCGACAGGGGGCGCAGACTACGAGCAGTACTTC. The V call is TRBV20-1, the J call TRBJ2-7; 10 nucleotides align to TRBD1. CDR3 length: 15 amino acids. Germline V gene data show CDR1 as DFQATT and CDR2 as SNEGSKA (reference sequence). The J segment lost 3 bases and the V segment lost 6 bases, leaving 11 bases of the junction unmatched.

This clonotype has a handful of counts. The genes are TRBV6-4 and TRBJ2-3; D possibly corresponds to TRBD1 (5 bases). The CDR3 length is 14 residues. Germline V gene lookup returns CDR1 MRHNA and CDR2 SNTAGT. Trimming pared 3 bases from V and 6 bases from J, leaving 13 bases between. CDR3 sequence reads: CASSESPGLDTQYF. The DNA of the CDR3 is TGTGCCAGCAGTGAGTCCCCAGGGTTGGATACGCAGTATTTT.

The sample holds many counts of this clonotype. The J gene is TRBJ2-2, the V gene TRBV27, with TRBD2 matching over 11 bases. The CDR3 covers 15 residues. CDR1 MNHEY and CDR2 SMNVEV come from the germline V gene (reference sequence). The ends lost 5 bases at V and 7 bases at J; junction bases unmatched: 6. The CDR3 sequence: CASSISGRDDGELFF. The CDR3 DNA reads as TGTGCCAGCAGTATTAGCGGGAGGGACGACGGGGAGCTGTTTTTT.

This clonotype was observed at least ten times. V and J are TRBV20-1 and TRBJ2-1; D possibly uses TRBD1 or TRBD2 (5 bases each). CDR3 size: 16 residues. The germline CDR1 and CDR2 sequences are DFQATT and SNEGSKA (reference sequence). Deletions cut 6 bases from V and 3 bases from J, with 21 bases between. CDR3 amino acids: CSAPTASGQIYNEQFF. For the CDR3, the DNA is TGCAGTGCCCCGACAGCGAGCGGTCAAATCTACAATGAGCAGTTCTTC.

There are many counts of this clonotype. The chain recombines TRBV4-1 with TRBJ1-5; 8 bases align to TRBD1. Looked up from germline, CDR1 is MGHRA and CDR2 is YSYEKL. This CDR3 spans 15 amino acids. With V trimmed by 3 bases and J by 4 bases, 5 bases remained unmatched. CDR3 in amino acids: CASSQAGQGNQPQHF. In DNA, the CDR3 is TGCGCCAGCAGCCAGGCCGGACAGGGTAATCAGCCCCAGCATTTT.

This clonotype was recorded many times. The chain links TRBV11-2 to TRBJ2-7; D is undetermined. The CDR3 loop spans 12 amino acids. With 3 bases removed from V and 4 bases from J, the gap between germline ends came to 7 bases. The germline gives CDR1 SGHAT, CDR2 FQNNGV. CDR3 residues: CASSFLRYEQYF. The CDR3 DNA is TGTGCCAGCAGCTTCCTGAGGTACGAGCAGTACTTC.

There are a few counts of this clonotype. This chain links TRBV3-1 with TRBJ2-6, with D unclear. Germline CDR1 is LGHDT and CDR2 is YNNKEL (reference sequence). The CDR3 is 14 residues long. V was shortened by 3 bases and J by 1 base, with 4 bases between the two germline ends. The CDR3 spells CASSHSSGANVLTF. The CDR3 DNA is TGTGCCAGCAGCCACTCGTCTGGGGCCAACGTCCTGACTTTC. Variable domain in full (rest from reference TRBV3-1 and TRBJ2-6): DTAVSQTPKYLVTQMGNDKSIKCEQNLGHDTMYWYKQDSKKFLKIMFSYNNKELIINETVPNRFSPKSPDKAHLNLHINSLELGDSAVYFCASSHSSGANVLTFGAGSRLTVL.

In this sample, this clonotype turned up a few times. The chain uses TRBV29-1 and TRBJ2-1; 13 bases map to TRBD2. The CDR3 extends over 15 amino acids. Looked up from germline, CDR1 is SQVTM and CDR2 is ANQGSEA. V shed 6 bases and J 3 bases; nucleotides not matched to a gene: 5. The CDR3 region is CSVLAGGPHYNEQFF. The CDR3 coding sequence is TGCAGCGTACTAGCGGGAGGGCCACACTACAATGAGCAGTTCTTC.

This clonotype occurred once. V is TRBV7-9 and J is TRBJ1-2; 9 bases map to TRBD1. Germline trimming cut 3 bases from V and 8 bases from J; bases unmatched to any gene: 13. The CDR3 is made up of 16 amino acids. Germline V gene sequence: CDR1 SEHNR, CDR2 FQNEAQ (reference sequence). Here the CDR3 DNA reads TGTGCCAGCAGCTTGGCTGGGACAGGGCGTTCCGGGGGCTACACCTTC. As protein: CASSLAGTGRSGGYTF. Based on the CDR3 plus reference TRBV7-9 and TRBJ1-2, the full variable domain is DTGVSQNPRHKITKRGQNVTFRCDPISEHNRLYWYRQTLGQGPEFLTYFQNEAQLEKSRLLSDRFSAERPKGSFSTLEIQRTEQGDSAMYLCASSLAGTGRSGGYTFGSGTRLTVV.

On this clonotype: A much larger clone lies one base from this, so it may be a read error. The V and J genes are TRBV28 and TRBJ1-1; the match to TRBD1 covers 7 bases. This CDR3 has 18 amino acids. The V segment lost 5 bases and the J segment 1 base; nucleotides outside the gene matches: 16. The germline CDR1 and CDR2 sequences are MDHEN and SYDVKM. The CDR3 region has the DNA TGTGCCAGCAGTCCCGGCACAGGGGACCCGAAGTGGAACACTGAAGCTTTCTTT. Translating it yields CASSPGTGDPKWNTEAFF. The entire variable domain, with the rest obtained from reference TRBV28 and TRBJ1-1, is as follows: DVKVTQSSRYLVKRTGEKVFLECVQDMDHENMFWYRQDPGLGLRLIYFSYDVKMKEKGDIPEGYSVSREKKERFSLILESASTNQTSMYLCASSPGTGDPKWNTEAFFGQGTRLTVV.

This clonotype was counted between two and nine times. V is TRBV19 and J is TRBJ2-2, with 12 bases fitting TRBD1. The junction had 10 bases not matched to a gene; V was cut back by 3 bases and J by 5 bases. From germline, CDR1 is LNHDA and CDR2 SQIVND (reference sequence). The CDR3 is 18 amino acids. The CDR3 DNA is TGTGCCAGTAGTATGATGAGCCCGGGACAGGGGGCAACCGGGGAGCTGTTTTTT. Its protein is CASSMMSPGQGATGELFF. The whole variable domain, remainder taken from reference TRBV19 and TRBJ2-2, is DGGITQSPKYLFRKEGQNVTLSCEQNLNHDAMYWYRQDPGQGLRLIYYSQIVNDFQKGDIAEGYSVSREKKESFPLTVTSAQKNPTAFYLCASSMMSPGQGATGELFFGEGSRLTVL.

This clonotype has only one observation. The chain recombines TRBV7-2 with TRBJ1-1, with D perhaps matching TRBD1 (6 bases). The V gene lost 4 bases and the J gene lost 5 bases, with 14 bases spanning the gap. This CDR3 is 14 amino acids long. CDR1 SGHTA and CDR2 FQGNSA come from the germline V gene. CDR3 amino acids: CASSSRGGRTEAFF. CDR3 in DNA: TGTGCCAGCAGCTCCCGTGGGGGGCGAACTGAAGCTTTCTTT.

Regarding this clonotype: A clone one base away is much larger, so this may be a read error. The V call is TRBV5-1, the J call TRBJ2-7; 7 positions match TRBD1. Germline trimming cut 4 bases from V and 2 bases from J; bases unmatched to any gene: 9. The CDR3 is 15 amino acids. CDR1 is SGHRS and CDR2 is YFSETQ in the germline V gene. This CDR3 is CASSGGKGATYEQYF. The CDR3 region has the DNA TGCGCCAGCAGCGGGGGAAAGGGGGCAACCTACGAGCAGTACTTC.

This rearrangement joins TRBV20-1 to TRBJ2-2; TRBD1 matches at 7 bases. Germline CDR1 reads DFQATT; CDR2 reads SNEGSKA (reference sequence). The CDR3 has 14 amino acids. The V segment lost 6 bases and the J segment 5 bases; nucleotides outside the gene matches: 9. The CDR3 sequence is CSAPTGLRTGELFF. CDR3 DNA sequence: TGCAGTGCCCCGACAGGGCTTAGGACCGGGGAGCTGTTTTTT.

J is TRBJ1-3 and V is TRBV7-9; no firm D call. The CDR3 consists of 16 residues. Germline V gene lookup returns CDR1 SEHNR and CDR2 FQNEAQ (reference sequence). V dropped 1 base and J dropped 2 bases, with 12 bases sitting between them. In DNA form, the CDR3 reads TGTGCCAGCAGCTTAGGTGGTAAGGGAGCTGGAAACACCATATATTTT. This translates into CASSLGGKGAGNTIYF.

This clonotype was seen many times. CDR3 loop: CASRGRDTRNTGELFF. The CDR3 DNA reads as TGCGCCAGCAGGGGGCGGGACACGCGGAACACCGGGGAGCTGTTTTTT. The V and J genes are TRBV5-1 and TRBJ2-2; D possibly uses TRBD1 or TRBD2 (6 bases each). CDR3 length: 16 residues. Between the trimmed V and J ends, which lost 5 bases and 1 base, there was a span of 15 bases. Germline values: CDR1 SGHRS, CDR2 YFSETQ.

In its sample, this clonotype was seen many times. The J gene is TRBJ2-1, the V gene TRBV28, with TRBD2 identical over 8 bases. This CDR3 is built from 13 residues. In germline, CDR1 is MDHEN, CDR2 SYDVKM. The ends lost 6 bases at V and 9 bases at J; junction bases unmatched: 7. CDR3 DNA: TGTGCCAGCAGGGGGGCAGCGGGAGTTGAGCAGTTCTTC. Its protein is CASRGAAGVEQFF.

This clonotype was counted ten times or more. The genes are TRBV20-1 and TRBJ2-7; 9 bases align to TRBD2. The trim removed 2 bases at V and 4 bases at J, leaving 9 bases unmatched. This CDR3 comprises 15 residues. CDR1 and CDR2 from the germline V gene are DFQATT and SNEGSKA (reference sequence). CDR3 DNA: TGCAGTGCTAGACATCCTAGCGGGGATTCGTACGAGCAGTACTTC. This sequence encodes CSARHPSGDSYEQYF.